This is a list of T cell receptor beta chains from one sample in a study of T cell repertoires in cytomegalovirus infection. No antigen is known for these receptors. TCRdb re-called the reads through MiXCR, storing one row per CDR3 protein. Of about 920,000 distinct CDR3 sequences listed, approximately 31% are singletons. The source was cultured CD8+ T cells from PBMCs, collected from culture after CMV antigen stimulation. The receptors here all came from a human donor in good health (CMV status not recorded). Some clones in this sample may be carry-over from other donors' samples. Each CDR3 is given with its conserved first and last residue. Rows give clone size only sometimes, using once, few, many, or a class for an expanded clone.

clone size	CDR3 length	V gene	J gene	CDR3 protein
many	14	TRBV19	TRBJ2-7	CASSKWDSSYEQYF
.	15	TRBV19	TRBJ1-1	CASSTSTGVIPEAFF
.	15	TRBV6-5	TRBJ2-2	CASSYSALNTGELFF
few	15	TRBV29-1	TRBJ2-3	CSVELAGARTDTQYF
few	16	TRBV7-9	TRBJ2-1	CASSLERGESYNEQFF
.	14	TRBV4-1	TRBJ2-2	CASSPLAGGGELFF
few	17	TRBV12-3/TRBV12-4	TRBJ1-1	CASTPSGRGLERYKAFF
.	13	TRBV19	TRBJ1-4	CASSRDGDEKLFF
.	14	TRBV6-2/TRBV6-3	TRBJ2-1	CASSLTGQGHEQFF
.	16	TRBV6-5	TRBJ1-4	CASSSGTSPGNEKLFF
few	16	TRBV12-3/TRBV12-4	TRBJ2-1	CASSTPGQGYENEQFF
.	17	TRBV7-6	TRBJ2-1	CASSLAPSGSSYNEQFF
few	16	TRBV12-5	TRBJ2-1	CASGWGGLAGGYEQFF
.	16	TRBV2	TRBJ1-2	CARTDQPNSSNYGYTF
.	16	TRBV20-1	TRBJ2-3	CSAIGSASGGLDTQYF
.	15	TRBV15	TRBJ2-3	CATSRVPRPSEGLYF
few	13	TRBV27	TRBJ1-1	CASSLTTRTEAFF
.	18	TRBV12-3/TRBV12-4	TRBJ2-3	CASSFNPSATRDTDTQYF
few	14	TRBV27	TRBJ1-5	CASSPGQVGEPQHF
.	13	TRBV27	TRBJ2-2	CASSTHSTGELFF
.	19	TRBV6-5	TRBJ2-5	CASSYSTTAGTGRLETQYF
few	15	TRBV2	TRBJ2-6	CASRLYSSGANVLTF
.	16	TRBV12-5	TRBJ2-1	CASGFHRDNPRGEQFF
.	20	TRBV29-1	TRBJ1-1	CSVEDLLRAPGATMNTEAFF
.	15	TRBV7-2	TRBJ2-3	CASSRGTRPTDTQYF
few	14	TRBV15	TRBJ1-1	CATSDGVQNTEAFF
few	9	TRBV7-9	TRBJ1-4	CASNRVLFF
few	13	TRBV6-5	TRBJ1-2	CASSFDTHYGYTF
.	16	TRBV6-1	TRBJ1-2	CASSTDDRGVSYGYTF
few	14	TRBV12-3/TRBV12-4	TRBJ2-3	CASSPSGARDTQYF
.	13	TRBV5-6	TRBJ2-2	CASSFGSPGELFF
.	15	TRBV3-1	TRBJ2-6	CASSHIDSGANVLTF
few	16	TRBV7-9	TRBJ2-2	CASSRTTSGDTGELFF
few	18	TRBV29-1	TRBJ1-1	CSVAFLRGGLIKNTEAFF
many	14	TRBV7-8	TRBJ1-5	CASSLEGVNQPQHF
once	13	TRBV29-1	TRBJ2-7	CSVVWGTSYEQYF
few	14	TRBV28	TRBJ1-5	CASSYPGSNQPQHF
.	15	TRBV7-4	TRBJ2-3	CASSFLGQNTDTQYF
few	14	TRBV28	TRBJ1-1	CASSFNRVDTEAFF
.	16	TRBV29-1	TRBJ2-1	CSVEGNAGSSYNEQFF
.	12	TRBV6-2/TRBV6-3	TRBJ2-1	CASSYSNVEQFF
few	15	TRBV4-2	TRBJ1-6	CASSQEPGQTTPLHF
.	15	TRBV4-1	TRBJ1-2	CASSPEVGSLYGYTF
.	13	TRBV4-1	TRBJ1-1	CASAVTGITEAFF
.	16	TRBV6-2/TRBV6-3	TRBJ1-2	CASSYTPGEINYGYTF
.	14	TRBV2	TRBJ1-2	CASSVATTLYGYTF
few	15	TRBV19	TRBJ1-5	CATQIRDGSNQPQHF
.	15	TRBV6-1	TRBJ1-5	CASSEQGVGNQPQHF
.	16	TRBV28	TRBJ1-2	CASSSPTHIPDYGYTF
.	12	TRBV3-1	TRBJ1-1	CASSQDTAEAFF
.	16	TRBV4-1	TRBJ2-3	CASSHLTGDSTDTQYF
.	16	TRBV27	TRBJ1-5	CASSSQGTHSNQPQHF